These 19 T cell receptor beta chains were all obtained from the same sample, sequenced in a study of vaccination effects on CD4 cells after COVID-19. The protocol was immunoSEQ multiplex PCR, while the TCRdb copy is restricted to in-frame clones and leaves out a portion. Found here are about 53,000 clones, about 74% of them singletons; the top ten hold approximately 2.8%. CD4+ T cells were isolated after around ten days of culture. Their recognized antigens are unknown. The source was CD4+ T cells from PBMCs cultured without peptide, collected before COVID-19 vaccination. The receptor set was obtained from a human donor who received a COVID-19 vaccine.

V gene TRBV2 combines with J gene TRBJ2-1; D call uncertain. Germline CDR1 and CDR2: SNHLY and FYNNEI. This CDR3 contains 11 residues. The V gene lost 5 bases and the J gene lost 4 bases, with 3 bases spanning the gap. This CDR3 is CASSPYNEQFF. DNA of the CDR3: TGTGCCAGCAGTCCTTACAATGAGCAGTTCTTC.

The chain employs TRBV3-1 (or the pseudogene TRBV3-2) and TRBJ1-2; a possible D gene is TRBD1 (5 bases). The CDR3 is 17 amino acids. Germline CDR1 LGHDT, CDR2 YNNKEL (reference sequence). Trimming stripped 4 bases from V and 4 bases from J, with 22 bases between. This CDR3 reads CASSRSAGTDGRYGYTF. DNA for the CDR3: TGTGCCAGCAGCCGCTCCGCTGGGACGGACGGACGCTATGGCTACACCTTC.

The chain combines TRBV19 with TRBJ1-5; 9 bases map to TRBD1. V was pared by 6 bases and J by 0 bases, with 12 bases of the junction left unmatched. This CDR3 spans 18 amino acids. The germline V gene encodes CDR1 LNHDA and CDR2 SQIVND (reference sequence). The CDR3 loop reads CASRVDRGDFYSNQPQHF. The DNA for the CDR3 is TGTGCCAGTAGGGTGGACAGGGGCGATTTTTATAGCAATCAGCCCCAGCATTTT.

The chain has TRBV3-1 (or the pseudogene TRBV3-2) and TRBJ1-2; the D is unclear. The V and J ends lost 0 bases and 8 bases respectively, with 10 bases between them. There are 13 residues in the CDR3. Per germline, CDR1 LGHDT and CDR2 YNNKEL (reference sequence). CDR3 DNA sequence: TGTGCCAGCAGCCAAGAACGAGGACGGGGCTACACCTTC. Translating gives CASSQERGRGYTF.

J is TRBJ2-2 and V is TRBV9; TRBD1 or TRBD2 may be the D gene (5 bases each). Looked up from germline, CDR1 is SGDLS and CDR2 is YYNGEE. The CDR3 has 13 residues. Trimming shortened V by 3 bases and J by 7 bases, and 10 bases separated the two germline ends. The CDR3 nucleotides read TGTGCCAGCAGCGGAGGGGTCGGCGGGGAGCTGTTTTTT. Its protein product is CASSGGVGGELFF.

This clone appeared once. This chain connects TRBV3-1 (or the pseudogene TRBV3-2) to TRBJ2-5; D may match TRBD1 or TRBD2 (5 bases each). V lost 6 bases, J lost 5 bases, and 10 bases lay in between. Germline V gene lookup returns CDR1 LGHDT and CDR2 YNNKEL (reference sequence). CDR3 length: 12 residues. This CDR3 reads CASRAGAETQYF. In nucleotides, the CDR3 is TGTGCCAGCAGAGCCGGGGCGGAGACCCAGTACTTC.

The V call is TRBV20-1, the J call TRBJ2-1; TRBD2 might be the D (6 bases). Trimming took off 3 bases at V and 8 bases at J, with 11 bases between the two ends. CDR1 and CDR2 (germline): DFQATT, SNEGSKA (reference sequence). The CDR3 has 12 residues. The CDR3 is CSASGGGDEQFF. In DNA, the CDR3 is TGCAGTGCTAGTGGGGGAGGCGATGAGCAGTTCTTC.

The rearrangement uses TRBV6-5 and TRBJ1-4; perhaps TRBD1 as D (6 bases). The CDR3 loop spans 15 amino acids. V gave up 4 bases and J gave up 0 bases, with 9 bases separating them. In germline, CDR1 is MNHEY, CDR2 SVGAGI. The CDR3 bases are TGTGCCAGCAGTTTTCACAGGGCAACTAATGAAAAACTGTTTTTT. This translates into CASSFHRATNEKLFF.

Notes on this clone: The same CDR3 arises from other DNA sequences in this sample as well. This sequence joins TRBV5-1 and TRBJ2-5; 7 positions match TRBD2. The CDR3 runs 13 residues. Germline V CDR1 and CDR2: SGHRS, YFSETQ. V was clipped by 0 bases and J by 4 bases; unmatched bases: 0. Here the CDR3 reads CASSLGGGETQYF. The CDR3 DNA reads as TGCGCCAGCAGCTTGGGGGGGGGAGAGACCCAGTACTTC.

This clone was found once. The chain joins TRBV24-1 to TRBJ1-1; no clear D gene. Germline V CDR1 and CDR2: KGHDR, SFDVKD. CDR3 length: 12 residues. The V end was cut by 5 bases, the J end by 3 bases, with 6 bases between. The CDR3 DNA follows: TGTGCCACCAGTGGTCAGTACACTGAAGCTTTCTTT. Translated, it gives CATSGQYTEAFF.

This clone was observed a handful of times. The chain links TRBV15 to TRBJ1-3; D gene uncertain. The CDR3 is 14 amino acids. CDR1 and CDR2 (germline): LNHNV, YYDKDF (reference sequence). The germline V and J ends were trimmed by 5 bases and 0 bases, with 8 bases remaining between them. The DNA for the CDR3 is TGTGCCACCAGCCAAACATTCTCTGGAAACACCATATATTTT. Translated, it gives CATSQTFSGNTIYF. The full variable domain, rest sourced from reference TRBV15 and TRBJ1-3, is DAMVIQNPRYQVTQFGKPVTLSCSQTLNHNVMYWYQQKSSQAPKLLFHYYDKDFNNEADTPDNFQSRRPNTSFCFLDIRSPGLGDTAMYLCATSQTFSGNTIYFGEGSWLTVV.

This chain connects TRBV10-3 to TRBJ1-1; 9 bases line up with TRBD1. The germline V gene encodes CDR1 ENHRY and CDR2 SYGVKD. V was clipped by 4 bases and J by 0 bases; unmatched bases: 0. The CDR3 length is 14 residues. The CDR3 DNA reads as TGTGCCATCAGTGGACAGGGGGTGAACACTGAAGCTTTCTTT. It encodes CAISGQGVNTEAFF.

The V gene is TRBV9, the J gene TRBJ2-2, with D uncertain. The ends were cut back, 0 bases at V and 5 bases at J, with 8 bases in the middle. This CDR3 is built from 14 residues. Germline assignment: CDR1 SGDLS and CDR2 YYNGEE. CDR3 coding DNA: TGTGCCAGCAGCGTAGACGGGTCGACCGGGGAGCTGTTTTTT. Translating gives CASSVDGSTGELFF.

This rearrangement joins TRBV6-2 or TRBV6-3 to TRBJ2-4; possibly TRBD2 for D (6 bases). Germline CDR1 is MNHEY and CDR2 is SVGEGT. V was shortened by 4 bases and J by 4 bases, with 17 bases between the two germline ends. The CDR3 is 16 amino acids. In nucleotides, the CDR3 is TGTGCCAGCAGTTGGAGTGGGGGGACCGGGAAAAACATTCAGTACTTC. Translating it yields CASSWSGGTGKNIQYF.

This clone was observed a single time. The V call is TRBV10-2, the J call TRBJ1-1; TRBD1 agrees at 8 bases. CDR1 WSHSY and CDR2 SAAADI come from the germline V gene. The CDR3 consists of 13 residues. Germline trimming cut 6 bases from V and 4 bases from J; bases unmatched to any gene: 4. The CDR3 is CASRQGGFTEAFF. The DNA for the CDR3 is TGCGCCAGCAGACAGGGGGGTTTCACTGAAGCTTTCTTT.

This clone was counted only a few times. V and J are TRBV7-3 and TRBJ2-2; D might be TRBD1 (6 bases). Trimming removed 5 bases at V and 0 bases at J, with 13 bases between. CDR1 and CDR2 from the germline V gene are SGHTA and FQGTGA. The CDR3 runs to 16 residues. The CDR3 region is CASSLWDISNTGELFF. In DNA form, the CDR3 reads TGTGCCAGCAGCCTATGGGACATATCGAACACCGGGGAGCTGTTTTTT.

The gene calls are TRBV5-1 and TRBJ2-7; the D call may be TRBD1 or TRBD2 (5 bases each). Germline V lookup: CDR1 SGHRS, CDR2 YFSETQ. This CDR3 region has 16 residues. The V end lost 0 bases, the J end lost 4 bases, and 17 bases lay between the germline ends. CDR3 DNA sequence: TGCGCCAGCAGCTTGGGTGAGGGGTACCCGCCGTACGAGCAGTACGTC. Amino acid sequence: CASSLGEGYPPYEQYV.

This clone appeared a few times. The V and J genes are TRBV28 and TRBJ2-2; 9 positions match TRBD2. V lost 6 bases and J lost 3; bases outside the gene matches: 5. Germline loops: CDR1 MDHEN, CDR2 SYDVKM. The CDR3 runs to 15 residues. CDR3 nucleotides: TGTGCCAGCAGGGTAGCGGGGGTTGACACCGGGGAGCTGTTTTTT. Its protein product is CASRVAGVDTGELFF.

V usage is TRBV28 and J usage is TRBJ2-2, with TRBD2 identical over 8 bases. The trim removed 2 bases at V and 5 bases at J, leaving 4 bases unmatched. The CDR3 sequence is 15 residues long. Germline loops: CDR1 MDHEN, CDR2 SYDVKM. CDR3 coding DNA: TGTGCCAGCAGTTTAAGACTAGCGAGTACCGGGGAGCTGTTTTTT. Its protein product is CASSLRLASTGELFF.